This T cell receptor beta chain was sequenced during a study of T cells in Graves' hyperthyroidism and ophthalmopathy. Study in general: It was at initial diagnosis, before any treatment, that peripheral blood was collected.

With a duration under 2 months, the hyperthyroidism was newly diagnosed in patients aged 18 to 65. It was uncontrolled infection, other autoimmune disease, pregnancy or lactation that excluded patients. This clonotype appeared many times. What was amplified from RNA transcripts were TCR beta CDR3 regions. Initially, a first-round RT-PCR of the TCR CDR3 employed the HTBI primer set. TCRdb reprocessed the multiplex PCR reads with MiXCR, giving one entry per CDR3 protein. The table has 550,000 to 600,000 distinct CDR3 sequences, over 15% seen once. Unmatched junction bases numbered 7, after V lost 6 bases and J lost 5 bases. The CDR3 totals 14 residues. CDR1 and CDR2 from the germline V gene are MNHEY and SMNVEV (reference sequence).

The chain uses TRBV27 and TRBJ2-7; 10 bases match TRBD2. Sequencing was done on a sample of blood. This clonotype originated in a woman between 18 and 29 years old with Graves' hyperthyroidism. CDR3 sequence (DNA): TGTGCCAGCAGCCTGGGACTAGCGAGCGACGAGCAGTACTTC. Its protein product is CASSLGLASDEQYF.